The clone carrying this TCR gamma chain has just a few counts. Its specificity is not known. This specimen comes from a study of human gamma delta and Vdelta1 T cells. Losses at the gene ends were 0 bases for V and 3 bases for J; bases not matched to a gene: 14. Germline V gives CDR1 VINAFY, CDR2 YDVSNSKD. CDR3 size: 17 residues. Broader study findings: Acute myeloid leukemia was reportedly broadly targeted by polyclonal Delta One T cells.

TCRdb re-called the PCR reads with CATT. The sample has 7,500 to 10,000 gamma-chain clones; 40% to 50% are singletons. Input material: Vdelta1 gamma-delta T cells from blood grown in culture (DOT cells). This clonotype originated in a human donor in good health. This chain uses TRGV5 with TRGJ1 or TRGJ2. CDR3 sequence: CATWDRPQQISYYKKLF. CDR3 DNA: TGTGCCACCTGGGACAGGCCCCAACAGATCAGTTATTATAAGAAACTCTTT.